Listed below are T cell receptor beta chains from one sample, sequenced in a study of PD-1 blockade in classical Hodgkin lymphoma. The assay was immunoSEQ multiplex PCR, and TCRdb's table has in-frame clones only and misses some. The sample records some 63,000 clones, more than 90% being singletons. The input for sequencing was peripheral blood mononuclear cells (PBMCs), taken at baseline. Receptors originate from a human donor with classical Hodgkin lymphoma. CDR3s leave out the opening cysteine and the closing phenylalanine or tryptophan. The size field is filled for only some rows; it gives once, few, many or a size class.

v_call	clone_size	cdr3_aa
TRBV7-9	-	ASSLDTATYEQY
TRBV27	-	ASSPKILPPKETQY
TRBV7-8	-	ASSLGTGGGQETQY
TRBV27	-	ASSFRGTGSSYEQY
TRBV5-4	-	ASSPRYSGRGPETQY
TRBV5-5	-	ASSLEALAGGVAYEQY
TRBV5-1	-	ASSSGGVDTEAF
TRBV7-9	few	ASSPYQGTDTQY
TRBV6-1	few	ASSGIQGREPQH
TRBV18	few	ASSLDPQETQY
TRBV28	-	ASSFWSSGDTDTQY